Given below is one TCR beta chain in context. These data belong to a study of blood T cells in healthy people across ages. The germline V gene has CDR1 MNHEY and CDR2 SVGEGT. The CDR3 covers 11 residues. Trimming took 5 bases from V and 9 from J, leaving 8 bases between them. A sample-barcoded 5' primer and a J-beta primer mix were used in a second PCR of roughly 7 to 11 cycles. Using its own MiXCR run on the 5' RACE reads, TCRdb lists one record per CDR3 protein. Of 1.2 million to 1.5 million distinct CDR3 sequences listed, approximately 60% are singletons. Sequenced: blood. This sequence joins TRBV6-2 or TRBV6-3 and TRBJ2-1; D not resolved. The sequence came from a man younger than 35 in good health. CDR3 amino acids: CASSKSTEQFF. The CDR3 coding sequence is TGTGCCAGCAGTAAATCCACTGAGCAGTTCTTC.